The source of this T cell receptor beta chain is a study of tumor and adjacent non-tumor tissue in lung cancer. Details on this clonotype: Its matching antigen is unknown.

General observations from the study: Compared with tumor, normal lung showed significantly lower TCR diversity. In normal lung, the top 100 clones were significantly more dominant than in tumor.

The template was RNA from unsorted bulk tissue. The normal lung tissue was taken more than 3 cm from the tumor edge. Between August and November 2014, newly diagnosed, chemotherapy-naive lung cancer patients underwent thoracic surgery in China. There are 15 residues in the CDR3. Trimming took 10 bases from V and 8 from J, leaving 24 bases between them. Germline CDR1 reads SGHAT; CDR2 reads FQDESV (reference sequence). TCRbeta libraries were built with three rounds of nested PCR, modified from ARM-PCR. Each CDR3 protein is one row after TCRdb ran MiXCR on the multiplex PCR reads. Among roughly 90,000 distinct CDR3 sequences, around 82% were seen once, and the ten largest hold just over 20%.

This TCR came from a woman in her forties or fifties with non-small cell lung cancer. V usage is TRBV11-1 and J usage is TRBJ2-1; no reliable D call. The sequenced sample was distant non-tumor lung tissue. The CDR3 sequence is CAIIPTPLTGDEQFF. The CDR3 DNA follows: TGTGCCATCATCCCGACTCCTTTGACGGGCGATGAGCAGTTCTTC.